This TCR beta chain was recovered during a study of OX40 agonist ivuxolimab in advanced cancers. Turning to the overall study: Ivuxolimab was a fully human IgG2 agonistic monoclonal antibody targeting the costimulatory receptor OX40 (CD134). Intravenous ivuxolimab was administered to patients every 2 weeks at six dose levels: 0.01, 0.1, 0.3, 1.5, 3 and 10 mg/kg. Of the roughly 51 patients in dose escalation, 19 had hepatocellular carcinoma, about 15 had melanoma, 9 had renal cell carcinoma and 9 had head and neck cancer. The dose-escalation cohort was roughly 80% male with a mean age of approximately 60 years, ranging from roughly 20 to 80. Prior anti-PD-1, anti-PD-L1 or anti-CTLA-4 therapy was permitted, and 30% to 45% of dose-escalation patients had received checkpoint inhibitors. Partial responses occurred in three dose-escalation patients, of whom one had hepatocellular carcinoma and two had cutaneous melanoma. Peripheral TCRbeta sequencing aimed to test whether ivuxolimab altered TCR sequence diversity and caused clonal T-cell expansion. The paper reports the monotherapy dose-escalation portion (N of about 47 patients) of the phase I ivuxolimab trial. Points the paper makes about the study in general: Antigen specificity was not determined for the clonally expanded peripheral T cells. After ivuxolimab, CD8+ T cells had more expanded clones than CD4+ T cells on average. In partial responders in the 0.1-3.0 mg/kg groups, normalized peripheral clonal expansion was found to be among the lowest, especially among CD8+ T cells. At doses of 0.1 to 3.0 mg/kg, clonal expansion of both CD4+ and CD8+ blood T cells was observed from baseline to week 6. Low levels of normalized T-cell clonal expansion were also seen in some nonresponding patients.

Genomic DNA was extracted from sorted cells for sequencing of the TCRbeta CDR3 region. The immunoSEQ Assay was used to sequence the TCRbeta CDR3 regions. Imported from immuneACCESS, the table was reduced by TCRdb to in-frame sequences with V and J called. These copies leave out some clones; in studies compared against another copy, an unresolved V gene accounts for under half, and the cause of the remainder is not known. The table for this sample lists some 80,000 clones; 80% to 90% of them were counted only once. The ten largest clones take up 20% to 25% of the sample. Concerning this clone: The target of this receptor is not known. No base quality information exists; no much larger clone differs at one position.

Here V drops 3 bases and J drops 1 base, and the junction holds 9 bases not matched to any gene. The germline V gene (reference sequence) specifies GTSNPN as CDR1 and SVGIG as CDR2. Including the terminal cysteine and phenylalanine, the CDR3 comprises 17 residues. Here the CDR3 DNA is all that survives: 51 bases in frame from base 1. The trial excluded patients who had a history of autoimmune disease or who were on systemic immunosuppression. Peripheral blood for TCR sequencing was drawn from every dose cohort at baseline, at cycle 4 day 1 and at cycle 7 day 1. The samples were taken from a phase I, first-in-human, multicenter, open-label dose-escalation trial of ivuxolimab. Adults with locally advanced or metastatic melanoma, renal cell carcinoma, hepatocellular carcinoma or head and neck squamous cell carcinoma were enrolled in the trial. Before TCR sequencing, CD4+ T cells and CD8+ T cells were sorted from peripheral blood as separate populations.

The sequencing here drew on CD4+ or CD8+ T cells sorted from blood, taken in a trial of the OX40 agonist ivuxolimab. The rearrangement joined TRBV30 to TRBJ2-5, with 12 bases in between that match TRBD2. The source of this sequence is an adult with an advanced solid tumor such as melanoma, head and neck, liver or kidney cancer. The nucleotide sequence is TGTGCCTGGAGGGAGCTAGCGGGGGGGGGTCTCCAAGAGACCCAGTACTTC. It is translated as CAWRELAGGGLQETQYF.